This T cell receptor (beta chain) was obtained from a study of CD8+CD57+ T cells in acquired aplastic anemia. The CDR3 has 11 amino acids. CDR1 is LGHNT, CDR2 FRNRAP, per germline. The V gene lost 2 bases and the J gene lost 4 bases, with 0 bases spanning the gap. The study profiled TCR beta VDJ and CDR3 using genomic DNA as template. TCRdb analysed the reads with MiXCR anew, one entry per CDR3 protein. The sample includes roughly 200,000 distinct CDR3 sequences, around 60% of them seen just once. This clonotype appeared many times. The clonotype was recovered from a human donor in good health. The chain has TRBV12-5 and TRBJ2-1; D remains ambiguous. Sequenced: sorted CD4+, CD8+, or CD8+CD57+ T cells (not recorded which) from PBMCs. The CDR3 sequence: CASGLYNEQFF. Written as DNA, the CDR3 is TGTGCTAGTGGTTTGTACAATGAGCAGTTCTTC.